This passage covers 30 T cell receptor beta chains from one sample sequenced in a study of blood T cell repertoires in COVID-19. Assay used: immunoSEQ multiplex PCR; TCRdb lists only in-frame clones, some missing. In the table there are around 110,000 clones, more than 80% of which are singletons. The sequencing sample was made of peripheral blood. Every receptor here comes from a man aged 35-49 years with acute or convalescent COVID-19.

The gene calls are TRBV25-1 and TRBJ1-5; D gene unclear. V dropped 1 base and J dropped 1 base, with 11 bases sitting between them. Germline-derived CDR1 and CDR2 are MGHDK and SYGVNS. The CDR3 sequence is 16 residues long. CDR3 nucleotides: TGTGCCAGCAGTGAATCTCCAGGAGGGAGCAATCAGCCCCAGCATTTT. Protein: CASSESPGGSNQPQHF.

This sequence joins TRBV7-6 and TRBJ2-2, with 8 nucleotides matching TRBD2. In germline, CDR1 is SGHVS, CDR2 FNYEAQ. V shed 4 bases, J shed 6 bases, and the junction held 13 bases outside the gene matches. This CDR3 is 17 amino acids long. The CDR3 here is CASSYDVPGLDPGELFF. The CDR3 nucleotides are TGTGCCAGCAGCTATGATGTTCCGGGACTAGATCCCGGGGAGCTGTTTTTT.

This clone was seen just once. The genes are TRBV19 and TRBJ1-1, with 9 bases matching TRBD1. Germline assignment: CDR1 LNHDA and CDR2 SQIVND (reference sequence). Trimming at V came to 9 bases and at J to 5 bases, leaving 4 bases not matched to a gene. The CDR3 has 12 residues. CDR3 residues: CASKGQGTEAFF. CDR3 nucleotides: TGTGCCAGCAAAGGACAGGGGACTGAAGCTTTCTTT.

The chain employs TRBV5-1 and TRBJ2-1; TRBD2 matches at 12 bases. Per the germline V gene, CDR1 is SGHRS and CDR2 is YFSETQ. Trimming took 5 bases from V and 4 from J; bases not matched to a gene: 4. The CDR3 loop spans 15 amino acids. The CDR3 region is CASSSTSGGYNEQFF. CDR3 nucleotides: TGCGCCAGCAGTTCGACTAGCGGGGGTTACAATGAGCAGTTCTTC. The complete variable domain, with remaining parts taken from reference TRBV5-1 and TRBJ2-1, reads KAGVTQTPRYLIKTRGQQVTLSCSPISGHRSVSWYQQTPGQGLQFLFEYFSETQRNKGNFPGRFSGRQFSNSRSEMNVSTLELGDSALYLCASSSTSGGYNEQFFGPGTRLTVL.

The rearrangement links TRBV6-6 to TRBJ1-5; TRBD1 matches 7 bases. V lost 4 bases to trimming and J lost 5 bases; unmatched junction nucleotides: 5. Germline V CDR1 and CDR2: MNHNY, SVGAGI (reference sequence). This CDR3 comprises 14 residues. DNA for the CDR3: TGTGCCAGCAGTTTCGGACAGGCCGATCAGCCCCAGCATTTT. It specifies CASSFGQADQPQHF.

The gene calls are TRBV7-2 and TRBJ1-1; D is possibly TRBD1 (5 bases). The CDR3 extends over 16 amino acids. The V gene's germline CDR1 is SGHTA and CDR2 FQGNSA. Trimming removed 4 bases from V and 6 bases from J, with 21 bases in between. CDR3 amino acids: CASSSQAGDLRAEAFF. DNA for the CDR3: TGTGCCAGCAGCTCCCAGGCGGGGGACCTGAGGGCTGAAGCTTTCTTT.

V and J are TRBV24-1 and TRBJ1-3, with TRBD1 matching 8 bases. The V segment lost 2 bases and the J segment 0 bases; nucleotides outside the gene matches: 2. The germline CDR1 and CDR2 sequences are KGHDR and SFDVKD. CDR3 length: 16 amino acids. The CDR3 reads CATSDSGQGSGNTIYF. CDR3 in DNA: TGTGCCACCAGTGATTCCGGACAGGGCTCTGGAAACACCATATATTTT.

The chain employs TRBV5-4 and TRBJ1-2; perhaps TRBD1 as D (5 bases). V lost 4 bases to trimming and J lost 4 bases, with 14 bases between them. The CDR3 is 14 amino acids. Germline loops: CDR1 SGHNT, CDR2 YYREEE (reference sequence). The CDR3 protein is CASSPGHRSYGYTF. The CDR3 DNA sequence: TGTGCCAGCAGCCCCGGTCACAGGAGCTATGGCTACACCTTC.

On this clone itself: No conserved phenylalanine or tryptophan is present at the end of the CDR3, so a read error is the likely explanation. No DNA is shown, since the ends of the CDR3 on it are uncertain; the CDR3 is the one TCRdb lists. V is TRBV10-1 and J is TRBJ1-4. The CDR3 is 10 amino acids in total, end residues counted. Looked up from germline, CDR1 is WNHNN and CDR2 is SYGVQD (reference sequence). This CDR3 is CASSATGGRI.

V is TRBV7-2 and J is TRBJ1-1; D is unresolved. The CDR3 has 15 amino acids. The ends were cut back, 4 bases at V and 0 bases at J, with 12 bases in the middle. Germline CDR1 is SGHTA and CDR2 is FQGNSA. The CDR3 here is CASSSPGLMNTEAFF. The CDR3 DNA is TGTGCCAGCAGCTCCCCGGGTCTAATGAACACTGAAGCTTTCTTT.

In nucleotides, the CDR3 is TGTGCCAGCAGTCCCCCGGGACAGGGGTCCCATAGGTACTTC. It yields the protein CASSPPGQGSHRYF. V and J are TRBV27 and TRBJ2-5; TRBD1 matches at 10 bases. CDR3 length: 14 residues. The germline V gene has CDR1 MNHEY and CDR2 SMNVEV (reference sequence). The ends lost 5 bases at V and 13 bases at J; junction bases unmatched: 13.

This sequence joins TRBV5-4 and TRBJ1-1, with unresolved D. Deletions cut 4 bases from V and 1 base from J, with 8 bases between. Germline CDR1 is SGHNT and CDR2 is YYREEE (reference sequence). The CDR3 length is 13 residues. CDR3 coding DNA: TGTGCCAGCAGCCCCCCGGGGAACACTGAAGCTTTCTTT. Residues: CASSPPGNTEAFF.

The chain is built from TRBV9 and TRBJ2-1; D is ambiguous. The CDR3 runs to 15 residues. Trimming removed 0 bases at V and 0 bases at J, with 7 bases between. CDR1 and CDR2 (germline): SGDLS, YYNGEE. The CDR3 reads CASSVELHSYNEQFF. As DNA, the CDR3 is TGTGCCAGCAGCGTAGAACTACACTCCTACAATGAGCAGTTCTTC.

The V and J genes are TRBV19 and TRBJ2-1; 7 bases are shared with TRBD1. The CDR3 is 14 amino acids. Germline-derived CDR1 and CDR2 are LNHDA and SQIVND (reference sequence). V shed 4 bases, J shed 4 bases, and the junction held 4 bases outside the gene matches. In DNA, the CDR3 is TGTGCCAGTAGTAAGACAGGGAATTACAATGAGCAGTTCTTC. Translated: CASSKTGNYNEQFF.

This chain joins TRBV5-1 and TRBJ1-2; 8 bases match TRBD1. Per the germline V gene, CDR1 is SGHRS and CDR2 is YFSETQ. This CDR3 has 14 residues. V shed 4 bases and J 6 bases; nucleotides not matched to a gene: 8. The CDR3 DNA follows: TGCGCCAGCAGCAGGGACAGGCAGTGGAATGGCTACACCTTC. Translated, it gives CASSRDRQWNGYTF.

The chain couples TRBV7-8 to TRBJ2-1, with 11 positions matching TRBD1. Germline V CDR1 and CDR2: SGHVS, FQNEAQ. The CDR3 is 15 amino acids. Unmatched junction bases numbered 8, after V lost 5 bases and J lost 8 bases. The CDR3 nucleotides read TGTGCCAGCAGCCTTCGGGACAGGGGGGGTTATGAGCAGTTCTTC. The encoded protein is CASSLRDRGGYEQFF.

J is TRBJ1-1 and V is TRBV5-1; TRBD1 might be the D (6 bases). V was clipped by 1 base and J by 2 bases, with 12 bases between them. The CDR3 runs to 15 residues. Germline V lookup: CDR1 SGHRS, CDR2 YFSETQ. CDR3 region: CASSLNRDINTEAFF. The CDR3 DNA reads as TGCGCCAGCAGCTTGAACAGGGACATAAACACTGAAGCTTTCTTT.

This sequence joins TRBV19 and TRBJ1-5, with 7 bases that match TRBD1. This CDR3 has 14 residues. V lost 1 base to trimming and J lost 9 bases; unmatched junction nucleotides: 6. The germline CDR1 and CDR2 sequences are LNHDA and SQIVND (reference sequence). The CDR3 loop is CASSIGQGIGPQHF. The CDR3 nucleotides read TGTGCCAGTAGTATAGGACAGGGCATAGGGCCCCAGCATTTT.

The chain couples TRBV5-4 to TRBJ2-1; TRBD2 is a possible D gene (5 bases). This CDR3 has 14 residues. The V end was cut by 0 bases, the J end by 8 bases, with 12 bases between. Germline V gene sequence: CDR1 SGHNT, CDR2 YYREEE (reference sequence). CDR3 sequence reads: CASSLGGGRDEQFF. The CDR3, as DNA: TGTGCCAGCAGCTTGGGTGGAGGTCGAGATGAGCAGTTCTTC.

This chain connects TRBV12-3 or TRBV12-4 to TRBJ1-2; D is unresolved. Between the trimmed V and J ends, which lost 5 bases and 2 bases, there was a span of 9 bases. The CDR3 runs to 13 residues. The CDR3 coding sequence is TGTGCCAGCAGTCTCCCCCTAAACTATGGCTACACCTTC. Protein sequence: CASSLPLNYGYTF.

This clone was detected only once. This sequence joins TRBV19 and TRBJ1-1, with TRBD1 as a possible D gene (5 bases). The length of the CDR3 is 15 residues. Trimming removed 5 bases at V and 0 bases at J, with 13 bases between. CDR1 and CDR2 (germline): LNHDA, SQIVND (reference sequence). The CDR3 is CASSLRQPMNTEAFF. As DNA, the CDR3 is TGTGCCAGTAGTCTAAGACAGCCGATGAACACTGAAGCTTTCTTT. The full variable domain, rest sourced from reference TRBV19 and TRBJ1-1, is DGGITQSPKYLFRKEGQNVTLSCEQNLNHDAMYWYRQDPGQGLRLIYYSQIVNDFQKGDIAEGYSVSREKKESFPLTVTSAQKNPTAFYLCASSLRQPMNTEAFFGQGTRLTVV.

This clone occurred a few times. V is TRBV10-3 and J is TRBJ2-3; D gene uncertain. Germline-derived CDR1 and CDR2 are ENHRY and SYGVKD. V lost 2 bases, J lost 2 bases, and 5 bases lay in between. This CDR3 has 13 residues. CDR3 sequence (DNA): TGTGCCATCAGTGAGACTACCACAGATACGCAGTATTTT. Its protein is CAISETTTDTQYF.

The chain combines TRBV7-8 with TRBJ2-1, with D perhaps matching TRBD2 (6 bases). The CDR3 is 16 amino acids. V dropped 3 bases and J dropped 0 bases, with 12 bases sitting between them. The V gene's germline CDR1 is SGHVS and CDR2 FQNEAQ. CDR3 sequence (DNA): TGTGCCAGCAGCTTGCGTGTCGGGAGCTCCTACAATGAGCAGTTCTTC. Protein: CASSLRVGSSYNEQFF.

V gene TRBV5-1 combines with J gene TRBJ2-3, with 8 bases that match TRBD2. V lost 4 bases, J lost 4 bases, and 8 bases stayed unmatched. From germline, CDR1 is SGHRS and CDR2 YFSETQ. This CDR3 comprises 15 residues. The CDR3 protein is CASSPWREDPDTQYF. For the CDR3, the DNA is TGCGCCAGCAGCCCCTGGCGGGAGGATCCAGATACGCAGTATTTT.

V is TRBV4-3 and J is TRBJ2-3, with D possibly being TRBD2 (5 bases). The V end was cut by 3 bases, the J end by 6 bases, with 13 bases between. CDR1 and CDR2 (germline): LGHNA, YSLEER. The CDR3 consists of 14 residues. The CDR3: CASSQERVPDTQYF. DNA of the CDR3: TGCGCCAGCAGCCAGGAGAGGGTTCCCGATACGCAGTATTTT.

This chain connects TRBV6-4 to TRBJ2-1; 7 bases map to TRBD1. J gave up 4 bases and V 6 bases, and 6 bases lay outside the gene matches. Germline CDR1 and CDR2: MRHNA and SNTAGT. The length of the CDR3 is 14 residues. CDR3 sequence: CASSPGTEYNEQFF. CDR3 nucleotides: TGTGCCAGCAGCCCCGGGACAGAGTACAATGAGCAGTTCTTC.

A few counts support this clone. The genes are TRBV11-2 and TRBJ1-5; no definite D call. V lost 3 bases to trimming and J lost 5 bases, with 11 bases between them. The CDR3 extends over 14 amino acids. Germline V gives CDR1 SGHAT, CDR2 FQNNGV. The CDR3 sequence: CASSFSGSDQPQHF. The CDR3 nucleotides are TGTGCCAGCAGCTTTTCGGGGTCGGATCAGCCCCAGCATTTT.

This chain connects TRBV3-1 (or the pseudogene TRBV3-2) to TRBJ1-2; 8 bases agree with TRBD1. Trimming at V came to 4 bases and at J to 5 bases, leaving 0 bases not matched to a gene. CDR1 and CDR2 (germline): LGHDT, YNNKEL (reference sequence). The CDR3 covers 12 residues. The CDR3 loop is CASSRDRYGYTF. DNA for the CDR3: TGTGCCAGCAGCCGGGACAGGTATGGCTACACCTTC.

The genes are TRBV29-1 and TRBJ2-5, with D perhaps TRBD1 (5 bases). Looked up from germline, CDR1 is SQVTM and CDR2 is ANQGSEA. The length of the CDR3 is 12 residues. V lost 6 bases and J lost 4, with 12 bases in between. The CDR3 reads CSVDDSGETQYF. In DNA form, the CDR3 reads TGCAGCGTGGATGACAGTGGAGAGACCCAGTACTTC.

CDR3 loop: CASSFGQGLYNEQFF. The DNA of the CDR3 is TGTGCCAGTAGTTTCGGACAGGGGCTATACAATGAGCAGTTCTTC. The chain joins TRBV19 to TRBJ2-1, with 9 bases identical to TRBD1. V lost 5 bases to trimming and J lost 4 bases; unmatched junction nucleotides: 6. The CDR3 has 15 amino acids. From germline, CDR1 is LNHDA and CDR2 SQIVND (reference sequence).